The rows below give T cell receptor beta chains drawn from one sample of a study of OX40 agonist ivuxolimab in advanced cancers. Method: immunoSEQ multiplex PCR; TCRdb's copy keeps in-frame clones and lacks some. The sample holds 65,000 to 75,000 clones, about 92% seen once. The sequencing used CD4+ or CD8+ T cells sorted from blood, collected in a trial of the OX40 agonist ivuxolimab. All receptors come from an adult with an advanced solid tumor such as melanoma, head and neck, liver or kidney cancer. Each CDR3 is given with its conserved first and last residue. D genes are given only for firm matches. The size entry is marked missing in some rows and otherwise reads once, few, many or a size class.

j_call v_call d_call clone_size cdr3_aa cdr3_nt
TRBJ1-3 TRBV11-3 NA NA CASSLGRGNTIYF TGTGCCAGCAGCTTGGGTCGGGGAAACACCATATATTTT
TRBJ1-1 TRBV5-6 NA NA CASSFAPNTEAFF TGTGCCAGCAGCTTCGCACCGAACACTGAAGCTTTCTTT
TRBJ2-2 TRBV18 NA NA CASSPLVSRDTGELFF TGTGCCAGCTCACCCTTAGTGTCCAGGGACACCGGGGAGCTGTTTTTT
TRBJ2-5 TRBV5-1 TRBD2 NA CASRYRLAGGQETQYF TGCGCCAGCAGATATAGACTAGCGGGGGGCCAAGAGACCCAGTACTTC
TRBJ1-1 TRBV2 NA NA CASSLGQTMNTEAFF TGTGCCAGCAGTCTCGGACAGACAATGAACACTGAAGCTTTCTTT
TRBJ1-2 TRBV6-1 TRBD1 NA CASSFQGQGTDGYTF TGTGCCAGCAGCTTCCAAGGACAGGGAACCGATGGCTACACCTTC
TRBJ1-5 TRBV4-1 NA NA CASSQGRDRLSNQPQHF TGCGCCAGCAGCCAAGGCCGGGACCGACTTAGCAATCAGCCCCAGCATTTT
TRBJ2-5 TRBV5-1 NA NA CASSLGRTGFKETQYF TGCGCCAGCAGCTTGGGGCGAACAGGGTTTAAAGAGACCCAGTACTTC
TRBJ1-1 TRBV6-1 NA NA CALRWGGGMNTEAFF TGTGCCCTCCGATGGGGGGGCGGGATGAACACTGAAGCTTTCTTT
TRBJ1-5 TRBV6-1 TRBD1 NA CASRRTGDQPQHF TGTGCCAGCAGACGGACAGGGGATCAGCCCCAGCATTTT
TRBJ2-7 TRBV13 NA NA CASSLLSGLRGSSYEQYF TGTGCCAGCAGCTTATTATCGGGTTTACGGGGGAGCTCCTACGAGCAGTACTTC
TRBJ1-3 TRBV5-5 NA once CASSFGQLSGNTIYF TGTGCCAGCAGCTTTGGACAGTTATCTGGAAACACCATATATTTT
TRBJ2-3 TRBV5-1 NA NA CASSFRGSSTDTQYF TGCGCCAGCAGCTTCAGGGGCTCTAGCACAGATACGCAGTATTTT
TRBJ2-7 TRBV19 NA NA CASSKGGSSYEQYF TGTGCCAGTAGTAAGGGGGGGAGCTCCTACGAGCAGTACTTC
TRBJ1-1 TRBV7-6 TRBD1 once CASSPRGGTEAFF TGTGCCAGCAGCCCCAGGGGGGGGACTGAAGCTTTCTTT
TRBJ1-1 TRBV11-2 NA NA CASSFRQNTEAFF TGTGCCAGCAGCTTCCGACAGAACACTGAAGCTTTCTTT
TRBJ1-2 TRBV4-1 NA NA CASSQDYGSKTNYGYTF TGCGCCAGCAGCCAAGATTACGGCTCTAAAACTAACTATGGCTACACCTTC
TRBJ2-5 TRBV5-1 NA NA CASSFKGGSGETQYF TGCGCCAGCAGCTTTAAGGGGGGGTCGGGAGAGACCCAGTACTTC
TRBJ1-3 TRBV11-2 TRBD1 NA CASSLERDRGVSYSGNTIYF TGTGCCAGCAGCTTAGAGCGGGACAGGGGAGTGTCCTACTCTGGAAACACCATATATTTT
TRBJ2-3 TRBV7-9 NA NA CASSLVGKDTQYF TGTGCCAGCAGCTTAGTGGGAAAAGATACGCAGTATTTT
TRBJ1-1 TRBV19 TRBD1 NA CASKGQNFEAFF TGTGCCAGTAAGGGACAGAACTTTGAAGCTTTCTTT
TRBJ1-5 TRBV4-2 NA NA CASSQDWGNQPQHF TGTGCCAGCAGCCAAGATTGGGGCAATCAGCCCCAGCATTTT
TRBJ2-7 TRBV11-2 TRBD2 NA CASSLGAGATYEQYF TGTGCCAGCAGCCTAGGAGCGGGGGCGACCTACGAGCAGTACTTC
TRBJ2-7 TRBV7-2 NA NA CASSLAQGLNYEQYF TGTGCCAGCAGCTTAGCTCAGGGTCTTAACTACGAGCAGTACTTC
TRBJ1-4 TRBV7-9 NA NA CASSLLLRGANEKLFF TGTGCCAGCAGCTTGCTCCTTCGGGGGGCTAATGAAAAACTGTTTTTT
TRBJ1-2 TRBV5-1 NA NA CASSLGSPSRDGYTF TGCGCCAGCAGCTTGGGAAGTCCGAGTCGGGATGGCTACACCTTC
TRBJ1-1 TRBV19 NA NA CASSTSTGRAFF TGTGCCAGTAGTACGTCGACAGGTCGGGCTTTCTTT
TRBJ1-6 TRBV30 TRBD1 NA CAWNLQGGSNSPLHF TGTGCCTGGAACCTACAGGGGGGATCTAATTCACCCCTCCACTTT
TRBJ2-7 TRBV11-2 NA few CASSSTRVYEQYF TGTGCCAGCAGCTCTACCAGGGTCTACGAGCAGTACTTC
TRBJ2-3 TRBV6-1 TRBD2 NA CASSENSGGGTDTQYF TGTGCCAGCAGTGAAAACAGCGGGGGGGGCACAGATACGCAGTATTTT
TRBJ2-7 TRBV6-1 TRBD1 NA CASSDPDRLQYF TGTGCCAGCAGTGACCCGGACAGGTTGCAGTACTTC
TRBJ1-1 TRBV5-1 NA NA CASSFNRANTEAFF TGCGCCAGCAGCTTTAACAGGGCGAACACTGAAGCTTTCTTT
TRBJ1-2 TRBV4-1 NA NA CASSQPTGVGGYTF TGCGCCAGCAGCCAACCGACCGGGGTGGGTGGCTACACCTTC
TRBJ1-3 TRBV10-3 TRBD1 NA CAISESTGGIGYSGNTIYF TGTGCCATCAGTGAGTCGACAGGGGGTATTGGGTACTCTGGAAACACCATATATTTT
TRBJ1-2 TRBV5-1 TRBD1 NA CASSQGQGAVNGYTF TGCGCCAGCAGCCAGGGACAGGGGGCGGTGAATGGCTACACCTTC
TRBJ2-1 TRBV14 NA NA CASSQVGRGNEQFF TGTGCCAGCAGCCAAGTGGGCCGGGGAAATGAGCAGTTCTTC
TRBJ2-5 TRBV30 TRBD2 NA CAWSKPGLALQETQYF TGTGCCTGGAGCAAACCGGGACTAGCGCTCCAAGAGACCCAGTACTTC
TRBJ2-3 TRBV7-9 NA NA CASSLSSGGSTDTQYF TGTGCCAGCAGCTTATCTTCTGGGGGCAGCACAGATACGCAGTATTTT
TRBJ1-1 TRBV7-3 NA NA CASSLSDGREAFF TGTGCCAGCAGCTTAAGCGATGGGCGTGAAGCTTTCTTT
TRBJ2-4 TRBV2 NA NA CASSGRGPTKNIQYF TGTGCCAGCAGTGGTAGAGGGCCAACCAAAAACATTCAGTACTTC
TRBJ2-6 TRBV18 NA NA CASSLAGQGSSGANVLTF TGTGCCAGCTCACTAGCGGGACAGGGAAGCTCTGGGGCCAACGTCCTGACTTTC
TRBJ2-7 TRBV19 NA NA CASSMGGQMSYEQYF TGTGCCAGTAGTATGGGTGGACAGATGAGCTACGAGCAGTACTTC
TRBJ2-3 TRBV4-2 TRBD2 NA CASSQDADQRGGLTDTQYF TGTGCCAGCAGCCAAGACGCCGACCAGCGGGGGGGCCTTACAGATACGCAGTATTTT
TRBJ2-3 TRBV5-5 TRBD1 NA CASSLGQGGTDTQYF TGTGCCAGCAGCTTGGGACAGGGGGGGACAGATACGCAGTATTTT
TRBJ2-7 TRBV7-9 NA NA CASSLVRGLNYEQYF TGTGCCAGCAGCTTAGTAAGGGGTTTAAACTACGAGCAGTACTTC
TRBJ2-7 TRBV30 NA once CAWSSGFGYEQYF TGTGCCTGGAGTTCGGGATTCGGCTACGAGCAGTACTTC
TRBJ1-3 TRBV12-5 NA NA CASGPSGTSGNTIYF TGTGCTAGTGGTCCGTCCGGGACCTCTGGAAACACCATATATTTT
TRBJ2-7 TRBV27 TRBD1 once CASSLSSSGTGAYEQYF TGTGCCAGCAGTTTATCGAGTTCGGGGACAGGCGCCTACGAGCAGTACTTC
TRBJ2-3 TRBV19 TRBD2 NA CASTTSGTDTQYF TGTGCCAGTACGACTAGCGGCACAGATACGCAGTATTTT
TRBJ1-6 TRBV9 NA once CASSVSSSYNSPLHF TGTGCCAGCAGCGTATCCAGCTCCTATAATTCACCCCTCCACTTT